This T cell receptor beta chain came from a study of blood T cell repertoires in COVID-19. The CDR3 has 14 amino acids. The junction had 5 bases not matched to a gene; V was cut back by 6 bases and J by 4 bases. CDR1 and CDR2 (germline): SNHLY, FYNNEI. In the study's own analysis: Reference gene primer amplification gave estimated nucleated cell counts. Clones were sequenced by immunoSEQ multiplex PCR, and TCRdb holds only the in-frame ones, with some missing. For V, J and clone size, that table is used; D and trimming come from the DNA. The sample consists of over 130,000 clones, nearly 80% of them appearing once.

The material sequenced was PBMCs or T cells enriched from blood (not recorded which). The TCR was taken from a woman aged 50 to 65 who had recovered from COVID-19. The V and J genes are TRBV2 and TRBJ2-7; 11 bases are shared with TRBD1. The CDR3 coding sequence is TGTGCCAGCAGCCGGGACAGGGGGTTTTACGAGCAGTACTTC. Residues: CASSRDRGFYEQYF.